These 25 T cell receptor beta chains came from one sample sequenced in a study of CD8 T cells in Susac syndrome. An input of roughly 0.5 to 1 ug of RNA was subjected to reverse transcription using random hexamers. TCRdb re-called the immunoSEQ multiplex PCR reads with MiXCR, one entry per CDR3 protein. The top ten hold 0.3% of the sample, which has about 100,000 distinct CDR3 sequences, 95% seen once. Source material: CD8+ T cells from PBMCs. These receptors were taken from a human donor with Susac syndrome.

A single count supports this clonotype. The V call is TRBV5-1, the J call TRBJ1-1, with D possibly being TRBD1 (6 bases). V gave up 0 bases and J gave up 1 base, with 10 bases separating them. Germline CDR1 and CDR2: SGHRS and YFSETQ. This CDR3 spans 15 amino acids. The CDR3 DNA reads as TGCGCCAGCAGCTTGGGATTAGGGGGGAACACTGAAGCTTTCTTT. It codes for CASSLGLGGNTEAFF.

The J gene is TRBJ1-6, the V gene TRBV7-2; 7 nucleotides align to TRBD1. CDR1 and CDR2 (germline): SGHTA, FQGNSA. V shed 4 bases and J 7 bases; nucleotides not matched to a gene: 7. CDR3 size: 15 residues. CDR3 DNA: TGTGCCAGCAGCTCAATACAGGGGAGGAATTCACCCCTCCACTTT. This sequence encodes CASSSIQGRNSPLHF. The full variable domain, in which reference TRBV7-2 and TRBJ1-6 provide the parts outside the CDR3, is GAGVSQSPSNKVTEKGKDVELRCDPISGHTALYWYRQSLGQGLEFLIYFQGNSAPDKSGLPSDRFSAERTGGSVSTLTIQRTQQEDSAVYLCASSSIQGRNSPLHFGNGTRLTVT.

This chain connects TRBV6-6 to TRBJ2-7; TRBD2 agrees at 7 bases. With V trimmed by 2 bases and J by 13 bases, 5 bases remained unmatched. Per the germline V gene, CDR1 is MNHNY and CDR2 is SVGAGI (reference sequence). The CDR3 covers 11 residues. The CDR3 is CASSYDQGLYF. The CDR3 DNA reads as TGTGCCAGCAGTTACGATCAGGGACTATACTTC.

V gene TRBV5-1 combines with J gene TRBJ2-1, with 7 positions matching TRBD1. CDR1 and CDR2 (germline): SGHRS, YFSETQ. This CDR3 contains 12 residues. J lost 8 bases, V lost 3 bases, and 2 bases had no gene match. The CDR3 spells CASSWTGDEQFF. In DNA, the CDR3 is TGCGCCAGCAGCTGGACAGGAGATGAGCAGTTCTTC.

This rearrangement joins TRBV25-1 to TRBJ2-1; perhaps TRBD1 as D (6 bases). This CDR3 region has 14 residues. With 4 bases removed from V and 6 bases from J, the gap between germline ends came to 13 bases. Per the germline V gene, CDR1 is MGHDK and CDR2 is SYGVNS. This CDR3 reads CASSGPQGRNEQFF. For the CDR3, the DNA is TGTGCCAGCAGTGGACCACAGGGCCGCAATGAGCAGTTCTTC.

This clonotype was observed a single time. The V call is TRBV20-1, the J call TRBJ2-1; D is unclear. The germline V gene has CDR1 DFQATT and CDR2 SNEGSKA (reference sequence). The CDR3 covers 11 residues. V dropped 2 bases and J dropped 9 bases, with 8 bases sitting between them. In DNA form, the CDR3 reads TGCAGTGCTAGACCAGGCGGTGAGCAGTTCTTC. It translates to CSARPGGEQFF.

Comment on this clonotype: At one boundary the junction diverges from the germline segment, which might be a read error. The gene calls are TRBV20-1 and TRBJ1-2; D might be TRBD1 (5 bases). The CDR3 has 13 residues. Germline V CDR1 and CDR2: DFQATT, SNEGSKA (reference sequence). This chain's CDR3 is CSATDTAKYGYTF. In DNA form, the CDR3 reads TGCAGTGCTACGGACACCGCTAAATATGGCTACACCTTC.

This clonotype is a singleton in its sample. The chain links TRBV29-1 to TRBJ1-2; D is possibly TRBD1 (5 bases). Germline V gene data show CDR1 as SQVTM and CDR2 as ANQGSEA. Trimming removed 1 base at V and 4 bases at J, with 7 bases between. The length of the CDR3 is 12 residues. CDR3 bases: TGCAGCGTTGAAGCGGGGGTCTATGGCTACACCTTC. Amino acids: CSVEAGVYGYTF.

The chain has TRBV29-1 and TRBJ2-7; weak D call: TRBD1 (6 bases). CDR1 and CDR2 from the germline V gene are SQVTM and ANQGSEA. V was clipped by 6 bases and J by 1 base, with 10 bases between them. CDR3 length: 12 residues. The CDR3 loop reads CSVKGDSYEQYF. Written as DNA, the CDR3 is TGCAGCGTCAAGGGGGATTCCTACGAGCAGTACTTC.

The chain joins TRBV14 to TRBJ2-1; TRBD2 matches 12 bases. This CDR3 contains 16 residues. Germline-derived CDR1 and CDR2 are SGHDN and FVKESK. Unmatched junction bases numbered 9, after V lost 4 bases and J lost 8 bases. The CDR3 nucleotides are TGTGCCAGCAGCCCATCCTCTAGCGGGGGGGCCGATGAGCAGTTCTTC. This sequence encodes CASSPSSSGGADEQFF.

The chain joins TRBV4-1 to TRBJ2-5; TRBD1 matches 9 bases. In germline, CDR1 is MGHRA, CDR2 YSYEKL. CDR3 length equals 16 residues. The V and J ends lost 0 bases and 3 bases, in that order; junction bases with no gene match: 5. The CDR3 is CASSQESTGGEETQYF. The CDR3 DNA reads TGCGCCAGCAGCCAAGAGAGTACAGGGGGCGAAGAGACCCAGTACTTC.

This chain joins TRBV27 and TRBJ2-3; 11 nucleotides line up with TRBD2. Germline V gene lookup returns CDR1 MNHEY and CDR2 SMNVEV (reference sequence). Trimming cost V 8 bases and J 3 bases; bases outside gene matches: 4. The CDR3 spans 14 residues. Here the CDR3 reads CASAASGRTDTQYF. The CDR3, as DNA: TGTGCCAGCGCCGCTAGCGGGAGGACAGATACGCAGTATTTT.

V is TRBV3-1 and J is TRBJ2-1; D unclear. CDR1 is LGHDT, CDR2 YNNKEL, per germline (reference sequence). V was shortened by 0 bases and J by 9 bases, with 9 bases between the two germline ends. The CDR3 length is 13 residues. This chain's CDR3 is CASSQDRLGEQFF. The CDR3 region has the DNA TGTGCCAGCAGCCAAGATAGATTAGGTGAGCAGTTCTTC.

The V gene is TRBV6-4, the J gene TRBJ2-3, with a weak D call TRBD2 (5 bases). CDR1 is MRHNA and CDR2 is SNTAGT in the germline V gene. CDR3 length: 14 residues. Trimming shortened V by 2 bases and J by 2 bases, and 8 bases separated the two germline ends. CDR3 DNA: TGTGCCAGCAGTGACGGAGGTCCCACAGATACGCAGTATTTT. It yields the protein CASSDGGPTDTQYF.

This clonotype was detected only once. The chain has TRBV12-3 or TRBV12-4 and TRBJ1-1; possible D gene TRBD1, 5 bases. Trimming left V 5 bases short and J 1 base short, with 11 bases between. The length of the CDR3 is 14 residues. This CDR3 reads CASSVDSQNTEAFF. The CDR3 nucleotides are TGTGCCAGCAGTGTAGACAGCCAGAACACTGAAGCTTTCTTT.

V and J are TRBV24-1 and TRBJ2-5, with D hard to call. V was shortened by 1 base and J by 5 bases, with 7 bases between the two germline ends. Per the germline V gene, CDR1 is KGHDR and CDR2 is SFDVKD. The CDR3 sequence is 13 residues long. CDR3 in amino acids: CATSDLEGETQYF. The CDR3 DNA reads as TGTGCCACCAGTGATTTAGAAGGGGAGACCCAGTACTTC.

The rearrangement links TRBV4-1 to TRBJ2-1, with 10 bases matching TRBD2. From germline, CDR1 is MGHRA and CDR2 YSYEKL. The CDR3 loop spans 14 amino acids. Trimming at V came to 4 bases and at J to 6 bases, leaving 3 bases not matched to a gene. The CDR3 sequence: CASSLTSGVNEQFF. The CDR3 DNA reads TGCGCCAGCAGCCTTACTAGCGGGGTCAATGAGCAGTTCTTC.

The V and J genes are TRBV27 and TRBJ1-1; D is possibly TRBD1 (5 bases). The V end lost 7 bases, the J end lost 0 bases, and 15 bases lay between the germline ends. Germline V gene data show CDR1 as MNHEY and CDR2 as SMNVEV (reference sequence). The length of the CDR3 is 15 residues. Here the CDR3 reads CASNHVRELNTEAFF. As DNA, the CDR3 is TGTGCCAGCAACCATGTCAGGGAGTTGAACACTGAAGCTTTCTTT.

The rearrangement links TRBV29-1 to TRBJ1-1; D call uncertain. Deletions cut 4 bases from V and 10 bases from J, with 16 bases between. The CDR3 loop spans 12 amino acids. Germline assignment: CDR1 SQVTM and CDR2 ANQGSEA. The DNA for the CDR3 is TGCAGCGTTGGGGATGAAGGCCTCGCAGCTTTCTTT. Translated, it gives CSVGDEGLAAFF.

This clonotype showed up just once. The genes are TRBV2 and TRBJ1-5; TRBD1 is a possible D gene (5 bases). V was cut by 3 bases and J by 1 base, with 10 bases left in between. CDR1 is SNHLY, CDR2 FYNNEI, per germline. The CDR3 is made up of 15 amino acids. The CDR3 nucleotides read TGTGCCAGCAGTGATTGGGGGGGGAGCAATCAGCCCCAGCATTTT. Translating gives CASSDWGGSNQPQHF.

V gene TRBV7-2 combines with J gene TRBJ2-2, with D uncertain. This CDR3 spans 11 amino acids. Per germline, CDR1 SGHTA and CDR2 FQGNSA. Between the trimmed V and J ends, which lost 1 base and 11 bases, there was a span of 5 bases. The CDR3 is CASSLGNELFF. The DNA for the CDR3 is TGTGCCAGCAGCTTAGGCAATGAGCTGTTTTTT.

The gene calls are TRBV2 and TRBJ1-5; D is unresolved. Germline CDR1 is SNHLY and CDR2 is FYNNEI. This CDR3 contains 13 residues. The V gene lost 8 bases and the J gene lost 0 bases, with 8 bases spanning the gap. CDR3 protein: CASGETSNQPQHF. CDR3 nucleotide sequence: TGTGCCAGCGGCGAGACTAGCAATCAGCCCCAGCATTTT. The complete variable domain, with remaining parts taken from reference TRBV2 and TRBJ1-5, reads EPEVTQTPSHQVTQMGQEVILRCVPISNHLYFYWYRQILGQKVEFLVSFYNNEISEKSEIFDDQFSVERPDGSNFTLKIRSTKLEDSAMYFCASGETSNQPQHFGDGTRLSIL.

The gene calls are TRBV5-1 and TRBJ2-7, with D possibly matching TRBD1 (6 bases). V was shortened by 6 bases and J by 6 bases, with 13 bases between the two germline ends. The CDR3 is made up of 12 amino acids. Germline-derived CDR1 and CDR2 are SGHRS and YFSETQ. This CDR3 reads CASTGRGAEQYF. The CDR3 coding sequence is TGCGCCAGCACCGGCAGGGGAGCCGAGCAGTACTTC.

As DNA, the CDR3 is TGCGCCAGCAGCTTACCCCCTGCGGGAGGGCCTCCCTACGAGCAGTACTTC. This gives the protein CASSLPPAGGPPYEQYF. The chain uses TRBV5-1 and TRBJ2-7; 9 bases line up with TRBD2. CDR1 SGHRS and CDR2 YFSETQ come from the germline V gene. The CDR3 runs to 17 residues. Trimming took 2 bases from V and 2 from J; bases not matched to a gene: 11.

This chain joins TRBV27 and TRBJ2-7, with no clear D. V dropped 2 bases and J dropped 3 bases, with 11 bases sitting between them. The V gene's germline CDR1 is MNHEY and CDR2 SMNVEV (reference sequence). This CDR3 region has 14 residues. Here the CDR3 reads CASSLRALGYEQYF. CDR3 DNA sequence: TGTGCCAGCAGTTTAAGGGCATTAGGCTACGAGCAGTACTTC.